The entry below describes one T cell receptor (beta chain). The antigen is not known. Vbeta (60) and Jbeta (13) primers were used in the PCR. Measured with immunoSEQ multiplex PCR; TCRdb has only the in-frame clones, and not every one. The sample contains 100,000 to 150,000 clones, 80% of which appear only once. This sample is drawn from a study of cytomegalovirus exposure and HLA in healthy donors. In the study overall: In a previous analysis, about 100 million unique TCR beta sequences were found from roughly 180 million T cells. Researchers found that approximately 77% of about 400 genotyped donors fell within the Caucasian-associated ancestry cluster. General study results and limits: A later analysis linked a missense DCLRE1C variant to TCR beta V- and J-gene trimming. The study labeled about 160 TCR beta chains cytomegalovirus-associated.

Germline values: CDR1 SGHRS, CDR2 YFSETQ. CDR3 size: 15 residues. V was cut by 0 bases and J by 1 base, with 5 bases left in between. The specimen sequenced was PBMCs. The chain is built from TRBV5-1 and TRBJ1-6; the D is unclear. The clonotype was recovered from a woman aged 35 to 49 in good health and CMV-seronegative. This CDR3 reads CASSLDGSYNSPLHF. The CDR3 nucleotides are TGCGCCAGCAGCTTGGACGGGTCCTATAATTCACCCCTCCACTTT.